This T cell receptor (beta chain) emerged from a study of cytomegalovirus exposure and HLA in healthy donors. This CDR3 is 15 amino acids long. V dropped 3 bases and J dropped 5; count of bases not matched to a gene: 7. The germline gives CDR1 SGHKS, CDR2 YYEKEE (reference sequence). This clone was counted once. The antigen remains undetermined. PCR employed 60 Vbeta and 13 Jbeta primers. Using immunoSEQ multiplex PCR, the repertoire was profiled, and TCRdb retains in-frame clones only, with some absent. The table includes 150,000 or so clones, approximately 73% detected once. General study results and limits: Most TCRs appeared rarely, but some public TCRs recurred in many donors. Among TCR beta chains of equal frequency, HLA-associated ones were more clonally expanded in a later analysis.

Sequenced input: PBMCs. The chain recombines TRBV5-5 with TRBJ2-1, with TRBD1 matching 8 bases. This TCR was sampled from a woman aged 18-29 years in good health and CMV-seronegative. The CDR3 here is CASSSPGTGHNEQFF. The CDR3, as DNA: TGTGCCAGCAGCTCCCCCGGGACAGGTCACAATGAGCAGTTCTTC.